Detailed here is one TCR beta chain. The data originate from a study of T cell changes during pregnancy in multiple sclerosis. The length of the CDR3 is 15 residues. V lost 6 bases to trimming and J lost 0 bases, with 14 bases between them. Germline V gene lookup returns CDR1 SEHNR and CDR2 FQNEAQ (reference sequence). The assay was immunoSEQ multiplex PCR, and TCRdb's table has in-frame clones only and misses some. This table has over 10,000 clones, approximately 88% appearing once. V is TRBV7-9 and J is TRBJ1-2; no reliable D call. The TCR originated in a female donor in good health, enrolled as a control in a pregnancy study. The sample here was CD8+ T cells from peripheral blood mononuclear cells, taken in the second trimester of pregnancy. The chain's CDR3 is CASRPRTVTNYGYTF. In nucleotides, the CDR3 is TGTGCCAGCAGACCCCGGACTGTAACTAACTATGGCTACACCTTC.